The 17 T cell receptor beta chains given below trace back to one sample, sequenced in a study of shared clonotypes between healthy human individuals. Profiled with immunoSEQ multiplex PCR; TCRdb holds only in-frame clones, not every one. In the table there are about 2.1 million clones, just under 95% of which are singletons. CD8 cells classed as naive were CD45RO-negative and positively selected for CCR7, excluding terminally differentiated effector memory CD45RA+ cells. Sequences were obtained from naive CD8+ T cells from PBMCs. The source of these receptors is a man between 18 and 29 years old in good health. Some clones in this sample may be carry-over from other donors' samples.

The chain has TRBV30 and TRBJ2-6; D gene ambiguous. The CDR3 has 16 amino acids. Trimming cost V 3 bases and J 0 bases, with 12 bases left between them. In germline, CDR1 is GTSNPN, CDR2 SVGIG (reference sequence). The CDR3 spells CAWSRLENSGANVLTF. CDR3 DNA sequence: TGTGCCTGGAGCCGACTCGAGAACTCTGGGGCCAACGTCCTGACTTTC.

This chain links TRBV9 with TRBJ2-5; 7 bases agree with TRBD1. Looked up from germline, CDR1 is SGDLS and CDR2 is YYNGEE. This CDR3 region has 15 residues. J was trimmed by 7 bases and V by 0 bases; bases with no gene match: 9. CDR3 loop: CASSVEGTALGTQYF. The CDR3 DNA sequence: TGTGCCAGCAGCGTAGAGGGGACAGCCCTGGGGACCCAGTACTTC.

The genes are TRBV27 and TRBJ2-5; D may be TRBD1 (5 bases). V gave up 2 bases and J gave up 1 base, with 11 bases separating them. This CDR3 region has 15 residues. Germline loops: CDR1 MNHEY, CDR2 SMNVEV (reference sequence). The DNA of the CDR3 is TGTGCCAGCAGTTTAGTTTACAGGCCCCAAGAGACCCAGTACTTC. Translation gives CASSLVYRPQETQYF.

This clone was picked up one time. V gene TRBV7-7 combines with J gene TRBJ2-1, with 13 bases identical to TRBD2. The CDR3 runs 15 residues. The junction had 6 bases not matched to a gene; V was cut back by 5 bases and J by 8 bases. In germline, CDR1 is SSHAT, CDR2 FNYEAQ (reference sequence). Here the CDR3 reads CASSRTSGRLDEQFF. For the CDR3, the DNA is TGTGCCAGCAGCCGGACTAGCGGGAGACTGGATGAGCAGTTCTTC.

Worth noting for this clone: This sample includes further DNA sequences coding for the same CDR3. V is TRBV4-1 and J is TRBJ1-5; D is ambiguous. Germline CDR1 reads MGHRA; CDR2 reads YSYEKL. The ends were cut back, 1 base at V and 4 bases at J, with 5 bases in the middle. The CDR3 extends over 13 amino acids. CDR3 region: CASSQVGNQPQHF. As DNA, the CDR3 is TGCGCCAGCAGCCAAGTCGGGAATCAGCCCCAGCATTTT.

The chain employs TRBV28 and TRBJ2-2; weak D call: TRBD2 (6 bases). This CDR3 spans 14 amino acids. Trimming removed 8 bases from V and 4 bases from J, with 14 bases in between. Germline loops: CDR1 MDHEN, CDR2 SYDVKM. In nucleotides, the CDR3 is TGTGCCAGCTGCCCCCAGGGAGGCACCGGGGAGCTGTTTTTT. This codes for CASCPQGGTGELFF.

The rearrangement joins TRBV2 to TRBJ1-1, with no clear D. The CDR3 extends over 15 amino acids. Germline V gene data show CDR1 as SNHLY and CDR2 as FYNNEI. Trimming cost V 0 bases and J 10 bases, with 18 bases left between them. Here the CDR3 reads CASSEALHLAEVAFF. CDR3 sequence (DNA): TGTGCCAGCAGTGAAGCGCTTCATCTGGCTGAGGTAGCTTTCTTT.

This chain links TRBV30 with TRBJ2-7; D might be TRBD2 (5 bases). The V end lost 3 bases, the J end lost 4 bases, and 10 bases lay between the germline ends. Germline V gene lookup returns CDR1 GTSNPN and CDR2 SVGIG (reference sequence). The CDR3 totals 12 residues. CDR3 protein: CAWRPEGYEQYF. In DNA, the CDR3 is TGTGCCTGGAGGCCCGAGGGTTACGAGCAGTACTTC.

The chain uses TRBV9 and TRBJ2-7; D unresolved. There are 15 residues in the CDR3. V was trimmed by 0 bases and J by 3 bases, leaving 13 bases between them. CDR1 and CDR2 (germline): SGDLS, YYNGEE. CDR3 residues: CASSVAGSQLYEQYF. CDR3 coding DNA: TGTGCCAGCAGCGTAGCTGGCAGCCAACTCTACGAGCAGTACTTC.

The chain employs TRBV19 and TRBJ1-1; 11 positions agree with TRBD1. V lost 7 bases, J lost 4 bases, and 5 bases stayed unmatched. CDR1 and CDR2 (germline): LNHDA, SQIVND (reference sequence). This CDR3 spans 14 amino acids. CDR3 sequence reads: CASTWGTGGTEAFF. Written as DNA, the CDR3 is TGTGCCAGTACCTGGGGGACAGGGGGCACTGAAGCTTTCTTT. The entire variable domain, with the rest obtained from reference TRBV19 and TRBJ1-1, is as follows: DGGITQSPKYLFRKEGQNVTLSCEQNLNHDAMYWYRQDPGQGLRLIYYSQIVNDFQKGDIAEGYSVSREKKESFPLTVTSAQKNPTAFYLCASTWGTGGTEAFFGQGTRLTVV.

This chain joins TRBV2 and TRBJ2-2; TRBD1 matches at 8 bases. The CDR3 spans 14 residues. The trim removed 7 bases at V and 2 bases at J, leaving 3 bases unmatched. In germline, CDR1 is SNHLY, CDR2 FYNNEI. CDR3 bases: TGTGCCAGCACCGACAGGGGAAACACCGGGGAGCTGTTTTTT. Translated: CASTDRGNTGELFF.

The chain joins TRBV25-1 to TRBJ1-2; 10 bases are shared with TRBD1. The germline V gene encodes CDR1 MGHDK and CDR2 SYGVNS. The CDR3 loop spans 14 amino acids. V gave up 3 bases and J gave up 3 bases; unmatched junction bases: 1. This chain's CDR3 is CASSETGGDYGYTF. The CDR3 region has the DNA TGTGCCAGCAGTGAGACAGGGGGCGACTATGGCTACACCTTC.

The chain is built from TRBV2 and TRBJ2-5; the D gene could be TRBD1 or TRBD2 (5 bases each). V lost 1 base and J 4 bases, leaving 16 bases between the germline ends. The CDR3 is 16 amino acids. CDR1 is SNHLY, CDR2 FYNNEI, per germline. The CDR3 sequence is CASSEGWWGSGETQYF. The CDR3, as DNA: TGTGCCAGCAGTGAAGGTTGGTGGGGGTCCGGAGAGACCCAGTACTTC. Full variable domain (missing parts from reference TRBV2 and TRBJ2-5): EPEVTQTPSHQVTQMGQEVILRCVPISNHLYFYWYRQILGQKVEFLVSFYNNEISEKSEIFDDQFSVERPDGSNFTLKIRSTKLEDSAMYFCASSEGWWGSGETQYFGPGTRLLVL.

Worth noting for this clone: The sample holds other DNA sequences that translate to the same CDR3. The chain employs TRBV9 and TRBJ1-4, with D maybe TRBD1 (6 bases). Trimming shortened V by 0 bases and J by 5 bases, and 8 bases separated the two germline ends. Germline loops: CDR1 SGDLS, CDR2 YYNGEE. This CDR3 region has 14 residues. CDR3 amino acids: CASSVGQGNEKLFF. DNA for the CDR3: TGTGCCAGCAGCGTAGGCCAGGGGAATGAAAAACTGTTTTTT. The complete variable domain, with remaining parts taken from reference TRBV9 and TRBJ1-4, reads DSGVTQTPKHLITATGQRVTLRCSPRSGDLSVYWYQQSLDQGLQFLIQYYNGEERAKGNILERFSAQQFPDLHSELNLSSLELGDSALYFCASSVGQGNEKLFFGSGTQLSVL.

V is TRBV25-1 and J is TRBJ2-1; D is unclear. The CDR3 contains 12 residues. Germline V gene sequence: CDR1 MGHDK, CDR2 SYGVNS. V was cut by 3 bases and J by 7 bases, with 7 bases left in between. In nucleotides, the CDR3 is TGTGCCAGCAGTGACGCGTTGAATGAGCAGTTCTTC. It yields the protein CASSDALNEQFF. Drawing the rest from reference TRBV25-1 and TRBJ2-1, the complete variable domain is EADIYQTPRYLVIGTGKKITLECSQTMGHDKMYWYQQDPGMELHLIHYSYGVNSTEKGDLSSESTVSRIRTEHFPLTLESARPSHTSQYLCASSDALNEQFFGPGTRLTVL.

The chain combines TRBV27 with TRBJ2-1; TRBD2 aligns across 11 bases. The V segment lost 6 bases and the J segment 6 bases; nucleotides outside the gene matches: 13. Germline values: CDR1 MNHEY, CDR2 SMNVEV (reference sequence). The CDR3 runs to 17 residues. CDR3 in DNA: TGTGCCAGCAGCGACCCTAGATCTAGCGGGAGGTCCAATGAGCAGTTCTTC. This translates into CASSDPRSSGRSNEQFF.

The chain has TRBV10-1 and TRBJ2-6, with D possibly being TRBD1 (6 bases). Trimming removed 6 bases at V and 4 bases at J, with 16 bases between. Germline CDR1 reads WNHNN; CDR2 reads SYGVQD (reference sequence). The CDR3 contains 16 residues. CDR3 residues: CASSGDTGPGANVLTF. The DNA for the CDR3 is TGCGCCAGCAGCGGGGATACAGGGCCCGGGGCCAACGTCCTGACTTTC.